The 20 T cell receptor beta chains below all came from one sample that was sequenced in a study of T cells in Graves' hyperthyroidism and ophthalmopathy. What was amplified from RNA transcripts were TCR beta CDR3 regions. The HTBI primer set was used in a first-round RT-PCR of the TCR CDR3. MiXCR was run by TCRdb on the multiplex PCR reads, yielding one entry per CDR3 protein. The sample holds under 800,000 distinct CDR3 sequences, 14% seen once. The source material was blood. These receptors all come from a woman younger than 35 with Graves' hyperthyroidism.

This chain joins TRBV7-9 and TRBJ2-3; a possible D gene is TRBD2 (6 bases). Germline CDR1 and CDR2: SEHNR and FQNEAQ (reference sequence). V dropped 6 bases and J dropped 0 bases, with 13 bases sitting between them. CDR3 length: 15 residues. The CDR3 spells CASSSDYTSTDTQYF. The CDR3 bases are TGTGCCAGCAGTTCGGACTATACTAGCACAGATACGCAGTATTTT.

The V gene is TRBV6-1, the J gene TRBJ1-2; tentative D call: TRBD1 (5 bases). The CDR3 runs to 15 residues. The V gene lost 5 bases and the J gene lost 1 base, with 14 bases spanning the gap. Germline values: CDR1 MNHNS, CDR2 SASEGT. This CDR3 is CASSSRDGINYGYTF. CDR3 nucleotides: TGTGCCAGCAGTTCCCGGGACGGAATTAACTATGGCTACACCTTC.

The table lists this clonotype with a few counts. The chain couples TRBV27 to TRBJ2-7; 9 bases agree with TRBD2. Trimming took 4 bases from V and 3 from J; bases not matched to a gene: 7. The CDR3 totals 15 residues. Germline V lookup: CDR1 MNHEY, CDR2 SMNVEV (reference sequence). The CDR3 DNA reads TGTGCCAGCAGTTCCCTCGGGACTAGCCACTACGAGCAGTACTTC. Encoded protein: CASSSLGTSHYEQYF.

The CDR3 loop is CASSLEQDTDTQYF. The CDR3 DNA follows: TGCGCCAGCAGCTTGGAGCAGGACACAGATACGCAGTATTTT. The chain combines TRBV5-1 with TRBJ2-3, with D unclear. This CDR3 comprises 14 residues. From germline, CDR1 is SGHRS and CDR2 YFSETQ. The germline V and J ends were trimmed by 0 bases and 2 bases, with 7 bases remaining between them.

In this sample, this clonotype turned up many times. This sequence joins TRBV3-1 and TRBJ2-2; 10 nucleotides align to TRBD2. The CDR3 runs to 15 residues. Germline V lookup: CDR1 LGHDT, CDR2 YNNKEL (reference sequence). Losses at the gene ends were 3 bases for V and 6 bases for J; bases not matched to a gene: 4. The CDR3 DNA reads TGTGCCAGCAGCCACCGGACTAGCGGCCCCGGGGAGCTGTTTTTT. Residues: CASSHRTSGPGELFF.

This clonotype was detected a few times. The genes are TRBV20-1 and TRBJ1-5; tentatively, D is TRBD1 (5 bases). This CDR3 spans 14 amino acids. Germline CDR1 DFQATT, CDR2 SNEGSKA (reference sequence). Trimming shortened V by 3 bases and J by 3 bases, and 12 bases separated the two germline ends. The CDR3 sequence: CSARKSGTNQPQHF. CDR3 nucleotides: TGCAGTGCTAGGAAATCTGGGACCAATCAGCCCCAGCATTTT.

This clonotype was counted at least ten times. This chain uses TRBV29-1 with TRBJ1-1; 8 nucleotides agree with TRBD1. V lost 4 bases to trimming and J lost 0 bases; unmatched junction nucleotides: 1. The CDR3 has 13 amino acids. Germline CDR1 reads SQVTM; CDR2 reads ANQGSEA. CDR3 bases: TGCAGCGTTGGGGACAGGATGAACACTGAAGCTTTCTTT. Its protein product is CSVGDRMNTEAFF.

The V gene is TRBV20-1, the J gene TRBJ1-1, with D possibly TRBD1 on 6 matching bases. The CDR3 runs to 14 residues. Per germline, CDR1 DFQATT and CDR2 SNEGSKA (reference sequence). Trimming took 6 bases from V and 1 from J, leaving 15 bases between them. The CDR3 sequence: CSAGQPSRNTEAFF. In DNA, the CDR3 is TGCAGTGCAGGACAGCCTTCCCGGAACACTGAAGCTTTCTTT.

This clonotype has ten or more counts. The rearrangement joins TRBV30 to TRBJ1-5; D is ambiguous. The CDR3 is 13 residues long. V was shortened by 2 bases and J by 0 bases, with 5 bases between the two germline ends. Germline CDR1 and CDR2: GTSNPN and SVGIG (reference sequence). CDR3 DNA sequence: TGTGCCTGGAGTCTCAGTAGCAATCAGCCCCAGCATTTT. Its translation: CAWSLSSNQPQHF.

The table lists this clonotype with many counts. This chain uses TRBV14 with TRBJ2-7; 7 positions match TRBD2. CDR3 length: 16 amino acids. V was pared by 1 base and J by 1 base, with 7 bases of the junction left unmatched. CDR1 and CDR2 from the germline V gene are SGHDN and FVKESK. CDR3 nucleotide sequence: TGTGCCAGCAGCCAAGCCGGACTAGAATATTCCTACGAGCAGTACTTC. Translated: CASSQAGLEYSYEQYF.

This chain connects TRBV4-1 to TRBJ2-5; 8 bases agree with TRBD1. V trimming: 3 bases; J trimming: 1 base; junction bases outside the gene matches: 4. The CDR3 runs to 15 residues. Germline CDR1 reads MGHRA; CDR2 reads YSYEKL. The CDR3 DNA sequence: TGCGCCAGCAGCCACCCAGGGGGCGTCCAAGAGACCCAGTACTTC. It is translated as CASSHPGGVQETQYF.

This clonotype was seen a few times. The chain has TRBV20-1 and TRBJ2-3; maybe TRBD1 (6 bases). The CDR3 is made up of 12 amino acids. Germline loops: CDR1 DFQATT, CDR2 SNEGSKA (reference sequence). Trimming left V 5 bases short and J 7 bases short, with 13 bases between. Here the CDR3 reads CSASAGAHTQYF. The CDR3 nucleotides read TGCAGTGCTTCGGCAGGGGCTCATACGCAGTATTTT.

The V gene is TRBV6-6, the J gene TRBJ2-2, with unresolved D. Germline V gene sequence: CDR1 MNHNY, CDR2 SVGAGI (reference sequence). V was cut by 1 base and J by 9 bases, with 12 bases left in between. The CDR3 is 14 amino acids. CDR3 nucleotide sequence: TGTGCCAGCAGTTACTACCGGGTTACCAGGGAGCTGTTTTTT. Translated, it gives CASSYYRVTRELFF.

The chain employs TRBV19 and TRBJ2-4, with 9 bases identical to TRBD1. This CDR3 has 16 residues. Germline V gene lookup returns CDR1 LNHDA and CDR2 SQIVND (reference sequence). Trimming at V came to 0 bases and at J to 7 bases, leaving 7 bases not matched to a gene. The CDR3 region is CASSIDLGTGTNIQYF. DNA of the CDR3: TGTGCCAGTAGTATAGATCTAGGGACAGGGACGAACATTCAGTACTTC.

This clonotype has ten or more counts. This chain connects TRBV11-2 to TRBJ2-5, with 8 bases lining up with TRBD1. CDR3 length: 19 amino acids. The V gene's germline CDR1 is SGHAT and CDR2 FQNNGV. V trimming: 2 bases; J trimming: 2 bases; junction bases outside the gene matches: 16. The CDR3 region has the DNA TGTGCCAGCAGCTTAAACTGGGGCGCGGCAGGGGGCCCTCAAGAGACCCAGTACTTC. It yields the protein CASSLNWGAAGGPQETQYF.

This clonotype was counted many times. This chain links TRBV28 with TRBJ2-7; D is ambiguous. The CDR3 spans 12 residues. Trimming stripped 3 bases from V and 3 bases from J, with 6 bases between. CDR1 MDHEN and CDR2 SYDVKM come from the germline V gene. Here the CDR3 DNA reads TGTGCCAGCAGTTTCCCCCGCTACGAGCAGTACTTC. Its translation: CASSFPRYEQYF. Combining the CDR3 with reference TRBV28 and TRBJ2-7 gives the whole variable domain DVKVTQSSRYLVKRTGEKVFLECVQDMDHENMFWYRQDPGLGLRLIYFSYDVKMKEKGDIPEGYSVSREKKERFSLILESASTNQTSMYLCASSFPRYEQYFGPGTRLTVT.

This clonotype showed up many times. This rearrangement joins TRBV30 to TRBJ1-1, with D unresolved. V lost 2 bases, J lost 2 bases, and 27 bases lay in between. Germline CDR1 GTSNPN, CDR2 SVGIG (reference sequence). The CDR3 is made up of 19 amino acids. CDR3 bases: TGTGCCTGGAGTTCCCCCGGCCTCGACACTCTGCCTTTAAACACTGAAGCTTTCTTT. As protein: CAWSSPGLDTLPLNTEAFF.

This clonotype showed up many times. CDR3 bases: TGCAGCGTTCCTACAGGGAAAGCTGAAGCTTTCTTT. Protein product: CSVPTGKAEAFF. This chain links TRBV29-1 with TRBJ1-1; perhaps TRBD1 as D (6 bases). The CDR3 is made up of 12 amino acids. CDR1 is SQVTM and CDR2 is ANQGSEA in the germline V gene. Trimming left V 5 bases short and J 6 bases short, with 13 bases between.

This clonotype was counted at least ten times. This rearrangement joins TRBV10-3 to TRBJ2-1; D not resolved. In germline, CDR1 is ENHRY, CDR2 SYGVKD. CDR3 size: 16 residues. Deletions cut 3 bases from V and 2 bases from J, with 14 bases between. The CDR3 is CAISDNPGMTYNEQFF. In nucleotides, the CDR3 is TGTGCCATCAGTGATAACCCGGGCATGACCTACAATGAGCAGTTCTTC.

Notes on this clonotype: With a much larger clone just one base away, this may be a read error. The J gene is TRBJ1-1, the V gene TRBV24-1; D perhaps matches TRBD1 (5 bases). Germline V gene data show CDR1 as KGHDR and CDR2 as SFDVKD. V gave up 9 bases and J gave up 2 bases, with 18 bases separating them. The CDR3 totals 15 residues. The CDR3 is CATRGHGTGNTEAFF. CDR3 bases: TGTGCCACCCGTGGACATGGTACAGGTAACACTGAAGCTTTCTTT.